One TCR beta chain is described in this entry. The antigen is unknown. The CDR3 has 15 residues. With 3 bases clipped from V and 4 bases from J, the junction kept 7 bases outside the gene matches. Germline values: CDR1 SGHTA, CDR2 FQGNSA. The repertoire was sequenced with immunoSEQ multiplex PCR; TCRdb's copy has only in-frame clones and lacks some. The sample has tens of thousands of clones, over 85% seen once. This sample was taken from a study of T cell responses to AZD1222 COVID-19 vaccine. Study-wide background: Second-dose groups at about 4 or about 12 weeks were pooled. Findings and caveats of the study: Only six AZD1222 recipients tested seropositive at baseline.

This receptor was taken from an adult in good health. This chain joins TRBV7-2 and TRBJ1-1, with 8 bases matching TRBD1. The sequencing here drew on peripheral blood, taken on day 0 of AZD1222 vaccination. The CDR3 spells CASSLGGQAGTEAFF. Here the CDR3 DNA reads TGTGCCAGCAGCTTGGGGGGACAGGCTGGCACTGAAGCTTTCTTT. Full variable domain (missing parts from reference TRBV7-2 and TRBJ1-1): GAGVSQSPSNKVTEKGKDVELRCDPISGHTALYWYRQSLGQGLEFLIYFQGNSAPDKSGLPSDRFSAERTGGSVSTLTIQRTQQEDSAVYLCASSLGGQAGTEAFFGQGTRLTVV.